This T cell receptor (beta chain) is from a study of cytomegalovirus exposure and HLA in healthy donors (dated by TCRdb to about 2017). In terms of the full investigation: An earlier analysis of approximately 600 of the donors reported 276 Gb of sequence data and 100 million to 140 million unique TCR beta sequences from 150 million to 200 million T cells. About 310 gigabases of sequencing data and approximately 85 million unique TCR sequences were included in an early release covering several hundred HLA-typed donors. Of the approximately 400 genotyped donors, roughly 85% fell in the genetic ancestry cluster associated with self-reported Caucasian donors. The study aimed to test whether cataloging public T cell receptors could reveal signatures of past pathogen exposure. The study used immunosequencing to profile the T cell repertoires of 600 to 850 subjects and linked those repertoires to cytomegalovirus serostatus. Besides the first cohort of 666 subjects, a separate validation cohort made up of 90 to 150 different subjects was used. High-throughput TCR immunosequencing, statistical association of individual TCRs with disease status, and machine learning were combined to predict cytomegalovirus infection status. To study patterns of TCR occurrence, a later analysis re-analyzed previously published TCR beta repertoires from 700 or so donors and added high-resolution HLA genotyping. In the later analysis, no new phenotypic data were used to find candidate immune exposures; instead, reliance was placed on TCR beta sequences and their occurrence across donors. In an earlier analysis of more than 550 of the donors, high-throughput TCR beta sequencing was used to judge whether each TCR beta V gene segment behaved as functional or pseudogenic. Donor age, sex, ethnicity and CMV serostatus were compiled together with the repertoire data. Genome-wide SNP genotypes for about 60% of the roughly 700 donors were used in a later genetic analysis, which treated that subset as a discovery cohort. Every discovery cohort repertoire had been produced on one sequencing platform. Class I and class II HLA loci were covered by the typing at four-digit resolution. The number of typed donors differed by locus: roughly 620-640 for A, B, C, DRB1 and DQB1; approximately 520 for DQA1; approximately 600 for DPA1; and roughly 450 for DPB1. About five DR-DQ haplotypes were treated as single units for association and clustering because of strong linkage in the cohort. Among several hundred genotyped donors of the cohort, an average of roughly 230,000 unique TCR beta nucleotide sequences was sequenced per donor, of which about 18% were non-productive. Points the paper makes about the study in general: When HLA alleles, especially DR and DQ, strongly co-occurred, TCR associations were difficult to assign to individual alleles. According to a later analysis, most CMV-associated TCR beta chains appeared to be HLA-restricted, and the HLA associations seemed to be driven largely by CMV exposure. A group of highly shared sequence variants was considered likely to be a technical artifact of the sequencing pipeline. The earlier analysis of 450 to 700 of the donors excluded roughly 17 rarely observed V segments, including chromosome 9 orphons, because counts were too low. Compared with the roughly 710-donor mean, donors in an Asian-associated ancestry cluster had fewer N-insertions in productive TCRs, according to a later genetic analysis. Because HLA typing was unavailable for some donors at each locus, only the typed subset was used in association tests. Correlated functional status among segregating V segments might be attributable to linkage disequilibrium, but an unknown experimental factor could not be ruled out. Roughly uniform sequencing depth across donors was assumed in presence/absence analyses, although this assumption may not hold. A later genetic analysis associated a missense DCLRE1C variant with V-gene and J-gene trimming of TCR beta chains, and an independent cohort replicated the association. This cohort had only TCR beta chains sequenced, and the lack of alpha or paired-chain data limited which features could be detected. Some IMGT-functional V segments, including TRBV6-2 and TRBV6-3, could not be told apart with the 87-base-pair reads, so those segments were excluded. Across donors, most TCR sequences were observed very rarely, whereas some public TCRs were present in many individuals. A further reported finding was that TCR beta sequences accurately predicted the HLA-A and HLA-B alleles for most subjects in the first cohort. According to a later analysis, parvovirus B19, influenza, CMV and Epstein-Barr virus appeared linked to several top co-occurrence clusters. In an earlier analysis of more than 500 of the donors, most TCR beta V segments appeared in productive rearrangements about 87% or about 30% of the time, broadly matching IMGT annotations. A later analysis associated 16,951 TCR beta sequences with specific HLA alleles at a false discovery rate of 0.05. The study listed over 150 TCR beta chains as associated with cytomegalovirus. A later analysis found that HLA-associated TCR beta chains were more clonally expanded and had lower generation probabilities than equally common non-associated chains. For the cohort, immune exposure information was limited to CMV serostatus. In a later analysis, TCR association rates were found to vary across HLA loci, with the most associated TCRs seen for DRB1 alleles and the fewest for HLA-C alleles. It was suggested by the authors that the approach could potentially be generalized to other disease states and immunological phenotypes. The classifier was reported to diagnose cytomegalovirus status with high specificity and sensitivity in both the original cohort and the validation cohort. In vitro tests confirmed that a few of the cytomegalovirus-associated TCR beta chains recognize cytomegalovirus antigens.

The cohort comprised fewer than 750 healthy bone marrow donors. All cohort members were sampled while nominally healthy, although unrecorded immune exposures were likely present. The donor tested CMV seronegative, placing the donor among the roughly 350 seronegative members of the cohort. Every donor gave a peripheral blood sample, and the peripheral blood mononuclear cells from that sample were used for TCR beta sequencing. The Qiagen DNeasy Blood Extraction Kit was used to extract genomic DNA from the blood cell samples. Libraries were built with the immunoSEQ multiplex PCR assay. A mixture of 60 forward primers for TCR Vbeta segments and 13 reverse primers for TCR Jbeta segments was used in the multiplex PCR. The CDR3 region of rearranged TCR beta genes was amplified from genomic DNA by a multiplex PCR assay. The amplified TCR beta libraries were sequenced on the Illumina HiSeq System as 87-base-pair reads. The authors' analysis ran thus. In a later analysis, 80 million or so unique TCR beta chains were counted across the roughly 670 repertoires, and roughly 11 million of these chains were shared by at least two donors. Raw reads were error-corrected and collapsed into unique sequences by a nearest-neighbor algorithm in which closely related sequences were merged to remove PCR and sequencing errors. To assign V, D and J gene segments, CDR3 sequences were aligned to IMGT reference sequences. For a sequence to be retained, a match of at least six nucleotides to both a V gene segment and a J gene segment was required. A rearrangement counted as productive if the CDR3 had no stop codons and remained in frame with V and J, and every other rearrangement counted as non-productive. Following IMGT convention, CDR3 was defined as the stretch from the second conserved V-encoded cysteine up to the conserved J-encoded phenylalanine. In an earlier analysis of around 540 of the donors, sequences lacking an unambiguous match to a single V gene segment were excluded. In an earlier analysis of approximately 550 of the donors, V segments were called functional above 56.7% productive rearrangements and were called segregating when the between-donor standard deviation exceeded 5%. A statistical classification framework was built for diagnosing cytomegalovirus status from the catalog of TCR beta chain sequences. In a later analysis, V and J genes were assigned by comparing TCR nucleotide sequences against IMGT/GENE-DB human TR gene sequences. Using the TCRdist pipeline, a later analysis assigned CDR3 sequences along with most-parsimonious VDJ recombination scenarios. In a later analysis, every TCR beta chain was defined by the combination of its CDR3 amino acid sequence and its V-gene family, and reads without a unique V-gene family were dropped. A later analysis removed 550 to 650 highly shared, low-generation-probability nucleotide sequences to deal with suspected cross-contamination and a sequencing artifact. In a later analysis, a clonal expansion index for each public chain was calculated from normalized within-repertoire ranks of inferred template counts. In a later analysis, generation probabilities were computed with a VDJ recombination model fitted to out-of-frame rearrangements, and the resulting probabilities were checked against IGoR. Hypergeometric tests were used in a later analysis to score TCR-TCR, TCR-HLA and TCR-CMV co-occurrence, with a repertoire-size bias correction applied to the TCR pairs. False discovery rates were estimated in a later analysis by permuting HLA or CMV assignments 20 times. A later analysis grouped co-occurring TCRs with DBSCAN, adding TCRdist sequence similarity when clustering within HLA-allele-positive subsets. Repertoires with fewer than 30,000 or more than 120,000 public chains were left out of co-occurrence clustering, as were four to six repertoires with anomalous nucleotide sharing. TCRdb's version of the immuneACCESS table is confined to in-frame rearrangements and falls short of the full clone set. An unresolved V gene accounts for under half of the shortfall where checked; the remainder is of unknown origin. Clone size and the V and J calls come from that table; the DNA yielded D and trimming. Across this sample there are 170,000 or so clones, with over 70% seen only once. The ten largest clones represent approximately 0.47% of the sample.

On this clone: No antigen is known for it. Base qualities are not recorded, but no much larger clone differs from it by a single base.

V ends up 6 bases short and J 2 bases short, with an unmatched junction base count of 3. Sequences SNHLY (CDR1) and FYNNEI (CDR2) are obtained from the germline V gene. The CDR3 numbers 14 residues from cysteine through phenylalanine. The only DNA kept is the CDR3, 42 bases in frame from the first base. The sequence derives from a woman aged 50 to 60 in good health and CMV-seronegative. The rearrangement joined TRBV2 to TRBJ2-7; 11 central bases correspond to TRBD2. Sequenced material: PBMCs. The DNA sequence is as follows: TGTGCCAGCAGAGGGACTAGCGGACCCTACGAGCAGTACTTC. It is translated as CASRGTSGPYEQYF.